Following are 26 T cell receptor beta chains from one sample sequenced in a study of T cells in Graves' hyperthyroidism and ophthalmopathy. RNA transcripts gave rise to amplified TCR beta CDR3 regions. An initial round of RT-PCR targeting the TCR CDR3 relied on the HTBI primer set. TCRdb called the multiplex PCR reads again in MiXCR, with one record for every CDR3 protein. The data show 550,000 to 600,000 distinct CDR3 sequences, with approximately 16% seen just once and 18% held by the top ten. The sequencing input was blood. The origin of the receptors is a woman younger than 30 with Graves' hyperthyroidism.

The gene calls are TRBV30 and TRBJ2-3; maybe TRBD2 (5 bases). V was pared by 3 bases and J by 4 bases, with 11 bases between. Germline CDR1 GTSNPN, CDR2 SVGIG (reference sequence). This CDR3 has 13 amino acids. The CDR3 DNA reads TGTGCCTGGAGATTAGGACTCGCAGATACGCAGTATTTT. This codes for CAWRLGLADTQYF.

This clonotype has just a few counts. J is TRBJ2-4 and V is TRBV5-6; perhaps TRBD1 as D (5 bases). CDR3 length equals 15 residues. V was cut by 4 bases and J by 2 bases, with 13 bases left in between. From germline, CDR1 is SGHDT and CDR2 YYEEEE. CDR3 bases: TGTGCCAGCAGCGCGAAGGGGTTATCCAAAAACATTCAGTACTTC. It codes for CASSAKGLSKNIQYF.

The CDR3 DNA is TGTGCCAGCGGCTACTTCGACAGGGTTGAGACCCAGTACTTC. Its translation is CASGYFDRVETQYF. The chain uses TRBV11-2 and TRBJ2-5; 7 positions match TRBD1. Germline CDR1 and CDR2: SGHAT and FQNNGV. V lost 8 bases, J lost 5 bases, and 11 bases stayed unmatched. The length of the CDR3 is 14 residues.

In its sample, this clonotype was seen a few times. This rearrangement joins TRBV2 to TRBJ2-2; 7 bases align to TRBD2. The CDR3 covers 12 residues. V trimming: 8 bases; J trimming: 4 bases; junction bases outside the gene matches: 1. CDR1 and CDR2 from the germline V gene are SNHLY and FYNNEI. CDR3 region: CASGGGTGELFF. The CDR3 region has the DNA TGTGCCAGCGGGGGGGGCACCGGGGAGCTGTTTTTT.

This clonotype was picked up a small number of times. V is TRBV30 and J is TRBJ1-5; D uncertain. Deletions cut 0 bases from V and 0 bases from J, with 9 bases between. Germline V CDR1 and CDR2: GTSNPN, SVGIG (reference sequence). The CDR3 length is 15 residues. CDR3 protein: CAWSVGFISNQPQHF. The DNA for the CDR3 is TGTGCCTGGAGTGTAGGATTCATTAGCAATCAGCCCCAGCATTTT.

The chain carries TRBV5-1 and TRBJ1-5; tentative D call: TRBD1 (5 bases). V was shortened by 6 bases and J by 6 bases, with 13 bases between the two germline ends. Germline V lookup: CDR1 SGHRS, CDR2 YFSETQ. This CDR3 region has 13 residues. The chain's CDR3 is CASIPRDSQPQHF. The CDR3 DNA sequence: TGCGCCAGCATCCCCCGGGACTCTCAGCCCCAGCATTTT.

The chain has TRBV6-1 and TRBJ2-1; TRBD2 aligns across 10 bases. Germline V lookup: CDR1 MNHNS, CDR2 SASEGT. CDR3 size: 16 residues. V was clipped by 6 bases and J by 3 bases; unmatched bases: 8. The CDR3, as DNA: TGTGCCAGCAGGACCCCACTAGCGGGATTCTACAATGAGCAGTTCTTC. Amino acids: CASRTPLAGFYNEQFF.

This sequence joins TRBV2 and TRBJ2-6; D gene ambiguous. Germline values: CDR1 SNHLY, CDR2 FYNNEI. V lost 7 bases and J 0 bases, leaving 4 bases between the germline ends. This CDR3 has 13 residues. The CDR3 spells CASTHSGANVLTF. DNA of the CDR3: TGTGCCAGCACCCACTCTGGGGCCAACGTCCTGACTTTC.

This clonotype was recorded many times. V is TRBV6-2 or TRBV6-3 and J is TRBJ1-5, with D tentatively TRBD1 (5 bases). The CDR3 extends over 18 amino acids. The V gene's germline CDR1 is MNHEY and CDR2 SVGEGT. V was shortened by 0 bases and J by 2 bases, with 17 bases between the two germline ends. The chain's CDR3 is CASSYSPTGTWGNQPQHF. Here the CDR3 DNA reads TGTGCCAGCAGTTACTCCCCAACCGGGACCTGGGGCAATCAGCCCCAGCATTTT.

This clonotype was observed at least ten times. The rearrangement links TRBV7-9 to TRBJ1-5, with D possibly matching TRBD1 (6 bases). Between the trimmed V and J ends, which lost 1 base and 3 bases, there was a span of 13 bases. The CDR3 consists of 16 residues. CDR1 and CDR2 (germline): SEHNR, FQNEAQ (reference sequence). This CDR3 is CASSLGVSGANQPQHF. The CDR3 DNA is TGTGCCAGCAGCTTAGGGGTGTCAGGGGCCAATCAGCCCCAGCATTTT. Variable domain in full (rest from reference TRBV7-9 and TRBJ1-5): DTGVSQNPRHKITKRGQNVTFRCDPISEHNRLYWYRQTLGQGPEFLTYFQNEAQLEKSRLLSDRFSAERPKGSFSTLEIQRTEQGDSAMYLCASSLGVSGANQPQHFGDGTRLSIL.

The rearrangement joins TRBV6-1 to TRBJ2-7; TRBD1 might be the D (5 bases). CDR3 length: 13 amino acids. Germline assignment: CDR1 MNHNS and CDR2 SASEGT. V was clipped by 11 bases and J by 6 bases, with 20 bases between them. CDR3: CAACRRGACEQYF. CDR3 nucleotides: TGTGCCGCGTGTCGAAGGGGCGCTTGCGAGCAGTACTTC.

CDR3 loop: CASSQEAGGGYNEQFF. The CDR3 region has the DNA TGCGCCAGCAGCCAAGAAGCCGGCGGGGGGTACAATGAGCAGTTCTTC. The chain carries TRBV4-1 and TRBJ2-1, with 8 positions matching TRBD2. This CDR3 has 16 amino acids. J lost 4 bases, V lost 0 bases, and 5 bases had no gene match. The germline CDR1 and CDR2 sequences are MGHRA and YSYEKL.

The chain has TRBV7-2 and TRBJ1-2; the D gene is possibly TRBD1 (5 bases). The CDR3 consists of 19 residues. The V gene lost 1 base and the J gene lost 3 bases, with 24 bases spanning the gap. CDR1 SGHTA and CDR2 FQGNSA come from the germline V gene. The CDR3 here is CASSLVPGYGTPSDYGYTF. The CDR3 region has the DNA TGTGCCAGCAGCTTAGTACCTGGTTACGGGACCCCCAGCGACTATGGCTACACCTTC. The full variable domain, with the rest looked up from reference TRBV7-2 and TRBJ1-2, is GAGVSQSPSNKVTEKGKDVELRCDPISGHTALYWYRQSLGQGLEFLIYFQGNSAPDKSGLPSDRFSAERTGGSVSTLTIQRTQQEDSAVYLCASSLVPGYGTPSDYGYTFGSGTRLTVV.

As regards this clonotype: A read error is possible here, since a much larger clone lies one base away. V gene TRBV6-2 or TRBV6-3 combines with J gene TRBJ2-1; no definite D call. The CDR3 is 14 residues long. Trimming left V 5 bases short and J 9 bases short, with 17 bases between. The germline CDR1 and CDR2 sequences are MNHEY and SVGEGT. Here the CDR3 reads CASSQIPRPGEQFF. The CDR3 DNA is TGTGCCAGCAGTCAAATACCTCGCCCGGGTGAGCAGTTCTTC.

The rearrangement links TRBV5-1 to TRBJ1-5, with 10 bases that match TRBD1. The CDR3 loop spans 18 amino acids. Germline CDR1 reads SGHRS; CDR2 reads YFSETQ. Germline trimming cut 5 bases from V and 0 bases from J; bases unmatched to any gene: 11. CDR3 in DNA: TGCGCCAGCAGAAGTGGGACAGGGGCTTTGGATAGCAATCAGCCCCAGCATTTT. This sequence encodes CASRSGTGALDSNQPQHF.

Ten or more counts support this clonotype. The chain's CDR3 is CASSLGLVSYEQYF. The CDR3 bases are TGCGCCAGCAGCCTAGGACTAGTCTCCTACGAGCAGTACTTC. The chain links TRBV4-1 to TRBJ2-7, with TRBD2 identical over 7 bases. Germline CDR1 MGHRA, CDR2 YSYEKL. V trimming: 4 bases; J trimming: 0 bases; junction bases outside the gene matches: 3. This CDR3 comprises 14 residues.

The V and J genes are TRBV5-1 and TRBJ2-7; a weak D match, TRBD1 (6 bases). Looked up from germline, CDR1 is SGHRS and CDR2 is YFSETQ. This CDR3 contains 14 residues. V gave up 4 bases and J gave up 2 bases, with 13 bases separating them. CDR3: CASSNLQGAYEQYF. CDR3 bases: TGCGCCAGCAGCAATCTACAGGGTGCCTACGAGCAGTACTTC.

This clonotype was counted a few times. This CDR3 is CASSLKIGGTYEQYF. The CDR3 nucleotides read TGTGCCAGCAGTCTTAAGATCGGGGGGACCTACGAGCAGTACTTC. The genes are TRBV7-2 and TRBJ2-7; 7 positions match TRBD2. The CDR3 has 15 amino acids. V trimming: 6 bases; J trimming: 2 bases; junction bases outside the gene matches: 10. Per germline, CDR1 SGHTA and CDR2 FQGNSA.

This clonotype was observed many times. The chain's CDR3 is CSAREFGLAGEQFF. The CDR3 nucleotides are TGCAGTGCTAGAGAATTTGGGCTAGCGGGCGAGCAGTTCTTC. The V call is TRBV20-1, the J call TRBJ2-1; 8 bases map to TRBD2. The CDR3 covers 14 residues. The germline V gene has CDR1 DFQATT and CDR2 SNEGSKA (reference sequence). The trim removed 0 bases at V and 10 bases at J, leaving 8 bases unmatched.

This clonotype was counted ten times or more. V and J are TRBV6-1 and TRBJ1-2, with D hard to call. The CDR3 has 13 amino acids. Germline values: CDR1 MNHNS, CDR2 SASEGT. Trimming shortened V by 8 bases and J by 5 bases, and 15 bases separated the two germline ends. CDR3 loop: CASREGGVYGYTF. DNA of the CDR3: TGTGCCAGCCGCGAAGGCGGGGTTTATGGCTACACCTTC.

This clonotype was counted many times. The chain has TRBV29-1 and TRBJ1-2, with D maybe TRBD1 (6 bases). The germline CDR1 and CDR2 sequences are SQVTM and ANQGSEA. Trimming shortened V by 1 base and J by 4 bases, and 13 bases separated the two germline ends. This CDR3 region has 14 residues. This CDR3 reads CSVEGTEVPYGYTF. CDR3 bases: TGCAGCGTTGAAGGGACAGAAGTGCCCTATGGCTACACCTTC.

In this sample, this clonotype turned up many times. The chain uses TRBV20-1 and TRBJ2-3; 8 nucleotides agree with TRBD2. Trimming took 2 bases from V and 4 from J; bases not matched to a gene: 8. Germline-derived CDR1 and CDR2 are DFQATT and SNEGSKA (reference sequence). There are 15 residues in the CDR3. CDR3: CSARRLDGGADTQYF. The CDR3 DNA reads as TGCAGTGCTAGACGGTTGGACGGGGGGGCAGATACGCAGTATTTT.

This sequence joins TRBV12-3 or TRBV12-4 and TRBJ2-6; weak D call: TRBD1 (6 bases). The CDR3 consists of 17 residues. V dropped 6 bases and J dropped 0 bases, with 15 bases sitting between them. The DNA of the CDR3 is TGTGCCAGCAGACTTTATCTAGGGGGCTCTGGGGCCAACGTCCTGACTTTC. Its translation is CASRLYLGGSGANVLTF.

V and J are TRBV6-1 and TRBJ2-2, with D possibly TRBD2 on 5 matching bases. The germline V and J ends were trimmed by 6 bases and 5 bases, with 16 bases remaining between them. CDR3 length equals 15 residues. Germline values: CDR1 MNHNS, CDR2 SASEGT. CDR3 in DNA: TGTGCCAGCAGGGGAACTAGAGGGATGACCGGGGAGCTGTTTTTT. It translates to CASRGTRGMTGELFF.

The V gene is TRBV12-3 or TRBV12-4, the J gene TRBJ2-2; the match to TRBD2 covers 9 bases. Trimming at V came to 5 bases and at J to 4 bases, leaving 8 bases not matched to a gene. The CDR3 totals 16 residues. The CDR3 nucleotides read TGTGCCAGCAGTCTCCAGGCTAGCGGGGCCACCGGGGAGCTGTTTTTT. It codes for CASSLQASGATGELFF.

A few counts support this clonotype. V usage is TRBV7-9 and J usage is TRBJ1-6, with TRBD1 as a possible D gene (5 bases). Trimming pared 4 bases from V and 6 bases from J, leaving 13 bases between. Germline lookup yields CDR1 SEHNR and CDR2 FQNEAQ (reference sequence). The CDR3 consists of 15 residues. The CDR3: CASSSNRQFNSPLHF. The CDR3 nucleotides are TGTGCCAGCAGCTCCAACCGACAGTTTAATTCACCCCTCCACTTT.